This entry lists 2 T cell receptor beta chains sequenced from one sample in a study of CD8+ T cells in alopecia areata. Following extraction, RNA underwent reverse transcription to cDNA, which served as the sequencing template. Sequencing used immunoSEQ multiplex PCR; TCRdb keeps in-frame clones, though not all of them. The sample lists roughly 110,000 clones, 84% occurring once. As to treatment: oral pan-JAK inhibitor, 5-10 mg twice daily. Sequencing was performed on CD8+ T cells sorted from blood, taken at week 24, from a patient treated with tofacitinib. These receptors all stem from a human donor with alopecia areata.

This chain links TRBV7-2 with TRBJ1-5, with 8 bases fitting TRBD1. This CDR3 is 16 amino acids long. Germline V CDR1 and CDR2: SGHTA, FQGNSA. The V segment lost 7 bases and the J segment 3 bases; nucleotides outside the gene matches: 11. The CDR3 loop reads CASTQSGQGINQPQHF. CDR3 nucleotides: TGTGCCAGCACCCAATCAGGACAGGGTATCAATCAGCCCCAGCATTTT.

Only a few counts were recorded for this clone. The V gene is TRBV5-4, the J gene TRBJ1-1; D is unclear. Germline loops: CDR1 SGHNT, CDR2 YYREEE (reference sequence). This CDR3 contains 14 residues. Trimming shortened V by 0 bases and J by 7 bases, and 13 bases separated the two germline ends. CDR3: CASSLGVAAGEAFF. The CDR3 DNA sequence: TGTGCCAGCAGCTTGGGGGTGGCCGCGGGTGAAGCTTTCTTT.